This T cell receptor beta chain was obtained from a study of shared clonotypes between healthy human individuals (dated by TCRdb to the early 2020s). Regarding the study in general: The cohort included three men and a couple of women between 18 and 49 years of age. Between about 0.85 and 9.5 billion PBMCs per donor were obtained by leukapheresis. For each donor, three plates each were used for CD4 naive and CD4 memory, two plates were used for CD8 naive, and one plate was used for CD8 memory. The study deeply sequenced blood TCR repertoires of several healthy adults to estimate repertoire size and the extent of clonotype sharing between individuals. To increase sequencing depth and limit assay-specific biases, TCR repertoire library preparation and sequencing were carried out by different laboratories using diverse techniques.

The research as a whole found: When several donors were compared, the shared fraction of clonotypes was about 5% for naive CD4, 3.5% to 4% for naive CD8, 2.3% for memory CD4, and 0.3% to 0.5% for memory CD8. Pairwise subsampling led to the expectation that sequencing depth would affect the degree of clonotype sharing among donors. Incomplete sequencing was indicated by rarefaction of sorted-subset datasets, despite the large sequencing depth. Clonotypes shared by all four sorted-subset donors showed higher generation probabilities than non-shared clonotypes. Only blood was sampled, and tissue TCR repertoires likely differ from those in blood. Because the study included only a small number of donors, the genetic and exposure-history diversity represented was limited. Naive subsets generally had larger estimated clonotype richness than memory subsets.

About this clone: This clone's antigen is unknown. Qualities for individual bases were not recorded, and no much larger clone is one base off.

TCR CDR3 regions were amplified from genomic DNA by multiplex PCR using the deep immunoSEQ assay. Extracted genomic DNA from each cell subset was spread evenly across all wells of several immunoSEQ 96-well plates, with each plate serving as a replicate. For sorted subsets, each replicate PCR was loaded with about 0.2 ug genomic DNA, equivalent to 30,000 or so T cell genomes. Purified libraries were quantified with a Qubit 3.0 fluorometer, sized on a Bioanalyzer 2100, and re-quantified with the KAPA Library Quantification kit. Every immunoSEQ 96-well plate was sequenced on a dedicated single-read 150-cycle Illumina NextSeq 550 flow cell. In the authors' own workflow: Because the immunoSEQ output included only junctional sequences and no quality scores, the filtering could not be the same as the filtering used for full-length reads. To assign V/J genes and CDR3, sequences were annotated using PyIR, a Python wrapper for IgBLAST v1.9, with IMGT germline references. Reads were filtered out if the reads had weak V/J assignments (E-value above 1e-6), no CDR3, stop codons, out-of-frame junctions, or ambiguous translated residues. V3J clonotypes were defined as sequences sharing the same inferred V gene, J gene, and CDR3 amino acid sequence. Percentage overlap between repertoires was calculated by dividing the number of shared unique clonotypes by the size of the smaller repertoire. Richness of each repertoire was evaluated using RTK rarefaction, the Chao1 estimator, and Recon v2.1 estimates of unobserved clonotypes. For all TCRbeta clonotypes obtained by the gDNA method from a handful of donors, generation probabilities were computed with OLGA. Drawn from immuneACCESS, this table holds only the in-frame rearrangements with V and J called that TCRdb kept. Clones are partly lost; checked studies trace under half to an unresolved V gene and leave the rest unexplained. The DNA was the basis for D and trimming; V, J and clone size are from that table. This sample comprises about 1.5 million clones, roughly 96% of them detected only once. Together, the top ten hold approximately 1.1% of the sample.

The germline V gene supplies CDR1 SGHRS and CDR2 YFSETQ. The trim is 4 bases for V and 0 bases for J, with a gap of 13 bases between the germline ends. The CDR3 sequence holds 16 residues, the cysteine and phenylalanine included. Only the CDR3 portion is preserved as DNA: 48 bases, with reading frame beginning at the first base. Donors were healthy HIV-negative adults with no recently reported acute infections or vaccinations. All donors were Caucasian adults living in Nashville, Tennessee, USA. CD4+ T cells were enriched by magnetic negative selection; naive cells were then positively selected on CD45RA, and the negative fraction formed the memory subset. Blood was collected by leukapheresis, and PBMCs were isolated by Ficoll-Histopaque density gradient centrifugation and then cryopreserved in liquid nitrogen vapor phase. Analytical flow cytometry was used to check the purity and quantity of every magnetically sorted T cell population. Genomic DNA was isolated from each sorted fraction and quantified by UV absorbance on a Nanodrop 2000c.

Input material: naive CD4+ T cells sorted from blood. In light of the paper, this sample's cell subset or site label describes: CD45RA+ positively selected. This TCR came from a man aged 30-40 years in good health. The chain joins TRBV5-1 to TRBJ2-2; the D gene is not confidently resolved. CDR3 loop: CASSPADTSNTGELFF. The DNA reads as follows: TGCGCCAGCAGCCCTGCGGATACGTCGAACACCGGGGAGCTGTTTTTT.